The 2 T cell receptor beta chains below were found in one sample sequenced in a study of T-cell memory formation after mild COVID-19. TCRdb independently ran MiXCR on the 5' RACE reads; one entry per CDR3 protein. The sample holds hundreds of thousands of distinct CDR3 sequences; about a sixth are singletons and the top ten take 12%. The sequencing input was PBMCs or a T cell subset sorted from them (not recorded which). These receptors came from an adult woman who had mild COVID-19 (a few samples of this study predate the infection). Cell type and time point are not known.

The genes are TRBV2 and TRBJ2-6, with TRBD1 as a possible D gene (5 bases). The CDR3 runs to 14 residues. V was clipped by 6 bases and J by 2 bases, with 8 bases between them. Germline CDR1 and CDR2: SNHLY and FYNNEI. The CDR3 DNA is TGTGCCAGCAGAATAGGGGCTGGGGCCAACGTCCTGACTTTC. This encodes CASRIGAGANVLTF.

This chain joins TRBV5-1 and TRBJ1-1; D unclear. V was trimmed by 4 bases and J by 6 bases, leaving 10 bases between them. Germline CDR1 is SGHRS and CDR2 is YFSETQ. The CDR3 consists of 12 residues. CDR3 sequence reads: CASSHGAAEAFF. DNA of the CDR3: TGCGCCAGCAGCCATGGAGCAGCTGAAGCTTTCTTT.